Listed here are 8 T cell receptor beta chains from one sample, sequenced in a study of T cell responses to AZD1222 COVID-19 vaccine. Clones were read by immunoSEQ multiplex PCR, and TCRdb kept only the in-frame ones, dropping some. The sample holds 150,000 to 180,000 clones, around nine tenths seen once. This specimen consisted of peripheral blood, obtained after recovery from COVID-19. Source of these receptors: an adult who had recovered from COVID-19.

The genes are TRBV6-4 and TRBJ2-1, with a possible D match to TRBD2 (7 bases). The CDR3 is made up of 15 amino acids. Deletions cut 0 bases from V and 5 bases from J, with 11 bases between. Per the germline V gene, CDR1 is MRHNA and CDR2 is SNTAGT. Here the CDR3 reads CASSDSRGPNNEQFF. In nucleotides, the CDR3 is TGTGCCAGCAGTGACTCGCGGGGGCCAAACAATGAGCAGTTCTTC.

The chain uses TRBV6-1 and TRBJ1-6; D is undetermined. This CDR3 is built from 13 residues. Looked up from germline, CDR1 is MNHNS and CDR2 is SASEGT. Trimming left V 3 bases short and J 4 bases short, with 4 bases between. CDR3 sequence: CASSEGYNSPLHF. Written as DNA, the CDR3 is TGTGCCAGCAGTGAGGGGTATAATTCACCCCTCCACTTT.

The chain employs TRBV19 and TRBJ2-5; tentative D call: TRBD2 (5 bases). V lost 4 bases and J lost 1, with 10 bases in between. The CDR3 covers 14 residues. Germline-derived CDR1 and CDR2 are LNHDA and SQIVND (reference sequence). The CDR3 bases are TGTGCCAGTAGTAGCCCGGACTTCCAAGAGACCCAGTACTTC. Protein product: CASSSPDFQETQYF.

This chain joins TRBV3-1 (or the pseudogene TRBV3-2) and TRBJ1-2, with TRBD1 identical over 7 bases. Trimming took 4 bases from V and 5 from J; bases not matched to a gene: 10. The germline CDR1 and CDR2 sequences are LGHDT and YNNKEL (reference sequence). The CDR3 has 15 residues. CDR3 amino acids: CASSRISTGTYGYTF. CDR3 coding DNA: TGTGCCAGCAGCCGGATCTCGACAGGGACATATGGCTACACCTTC.

The count of this clone is one. The chain uses TRBV29-1 and TRBJ2-6; tentatively, D is TRBD1 (6 bases). This CDR3 is 13 amino acids long. The germline gives CDR1 SQVTM, CDR2 ANQGSEA. Between the trimmed V and J ends, which lost 6 bases and 2 bases, there was a span of 8 bases. CDR3 in DNA: TGCAGCGTCGCAGGGGCTGGGGCCAACGTCCTGACTTTC. This translates into CSVAGAGANVLTF.

This sequence joins TRBV4-1 and TRBJ1-4, with a possible D match to TRBD1 (6 bases). Trimming stripped 4 bases from V and 8 bases from J, with 14 bases between. The CDR3 length is 14 residues. CDR1 and CDR2 from the germline V gene are MGHRA and YSYEKL. CDR3 amino acids: CASSPGTITEKLFF. The CDR3 DNA sequence: TGCGCCAGCAGCCCCGGGACAATAACAGAAAAACTGTTTTTT.

The chain has TRBV4-1 and TRBJ1-1; perhaps TRBD1 as D (6 bases). CDR3 length equals 16 residues. Germline assignment: CDR1 MGHRA and CDR2 YSYEKL. V was cut by 0 bases and J by 8 bases, with 19 bases left in between. CDR3: CASSQDAEGGSREAFF. CDR3 bases: TGCGCCAGCAGCCAAGACGCCGAGGGGGGCTCCCGCGAAGCTTTCTTT.

The V gene is TRBV18, the J gene TRBJ2-7; 10 bases align to TRBD1. CDR1 and CDR2 from the germline V gene are KGHSH and LQKENI. Unmatched junction bases numbered 6, after V lost 5 bases and J lost 5 bases. This CDR3 contains 14 residues. CDR3 sequence: CASSKTGGEDEQYF. CDR3 bases: TGTGCCAGCTCAAAGACAGGGGGCGAGGACGAGCAGTACTTC.